The 7 T cell receptor beta chains below were found in one sample sequenced in a study of identifying expanded T cells in peripheral blood. Assay: immunoSEQ multiplex PCR; the TCRdb copy retains only in-frame clones and omits some. Altogether some 91,000 clones are present, around 88% being singletons, with the ten largest covering about 4%. The material sequenced was blood. These TCRs come from a person aged 18 to 75 in good health.

The chain has TRBV27 and TRBJ1-1; 7 bases match TRBD1. The V gene end was trimmed by 7 bases and the J gene end by 1 base; junction bases not matched to a gene: 3. The CDR3 covers 13 residues. Germline loops: CDR1 MNHEY, CDR2 SMNVEV (reference sequence). The CDR3 nucleotides read TGTGCCAGCAAGGAGGGGGCGAACACTGAAGCTTTCTTT. Protein product: CASKEGANTEAFF.

The rearrangement uses TRBV18 and TRBJ1-4, with D hard to call. Trimming removed 6 bases from V and 8 bases from J, with 7 bases in between. The CDR3 is 11 residues long. From germline, CDR1 is KGHSH and CDR2 LQKENI. CDR3: CASSGREKLFF. In DNA form, the CDR3 reads TGTGCCAGCTCGGGGAGGGAAAAACTGTTTTTT.

By its share, this clone is medium-sized. The J gene is TRBJ2-7, the V gene TRBV6-1; 9 nucleotides align to TRBD2. V shed 5 bases, J shed 0 bases, and the junction held 5 bases outside the gene matches. CDR3 length: 15 amino acids. The germline CDR1 and CDR2 sequences are MNHNS and SASEGT. The CDR3 spells CASSLSGGSSYEQYF. CDR3 DNA: TGTGCCAGCAGTTTGAGCGGGGGGAGCTCCTACGAGCAGTACTTC.

This clone is a singleton in its sample. The chain is built from TRBV7-8 and TRBJ1-5; D is perhaps TRBD1 (5 bases). Trimming left V 4 bases short and J 4 bases short, with 8 bases between. CDR1 and CDR2 from the germline V gene are SGHVS and FQNEAQ. The CDR3 consists of 13 residues. In nucleotides, the CDR3 is TGTGCCAGCAGCTCCGGGGGTAATCAGCCCCAGCATTTT. This translates into CASSSGGNQPQHF.

The gene calls are TRBV7-9 and TRBJ1-1; 8 bases match TRBD1. The length of the CDR3 is 13 residues. Germline CDR1 and CDR2: SEHNR and FQNEAQ (reference sequence). The J segment lost 3 bases and the V segment lost 6 bases, leaving 3 bases of the junction unmatched. The CDR3 loop reads CASSLDRDTEAFF. DNA of the CDR3: TGTGCCAGCAGTTTGGACAGGGACACTGAAGCTTTCTTT.

V is TRBV7-2 and J is TRBJ2-7; no clear D gene. Trimming stripped 1 base from V and 0 bases from J, with 7 bases between. The CDR3 is 14 amino acids. CDR1 is SGHTA and CDR2 is FQGNSA in the germline V gene. CDR3 in amino acids: CASSLGFSSYEQYF. As DNA, the CDR3 is TGTGCCAGCAGCTTAGGATTTAGCTCCTACGAGCAGTACTTC.

The chain links TRBV5-8 to TRBJ1-6, with D unresolved. The CDR3 extends over 16 amino acids. V was trimmed by 9 bases and J by 0 bases, leaving 16 bases between them. Germline V lookup: CDR1 SGHTS, CDR2 YDEGEE. This CDR3 is CATTPFTTSYNSPLHF. The CDR3 DNA sequence: TGTGCCACCACCCCTTTTACCACCTCCTATAATTCACCCCTCCACTTT.